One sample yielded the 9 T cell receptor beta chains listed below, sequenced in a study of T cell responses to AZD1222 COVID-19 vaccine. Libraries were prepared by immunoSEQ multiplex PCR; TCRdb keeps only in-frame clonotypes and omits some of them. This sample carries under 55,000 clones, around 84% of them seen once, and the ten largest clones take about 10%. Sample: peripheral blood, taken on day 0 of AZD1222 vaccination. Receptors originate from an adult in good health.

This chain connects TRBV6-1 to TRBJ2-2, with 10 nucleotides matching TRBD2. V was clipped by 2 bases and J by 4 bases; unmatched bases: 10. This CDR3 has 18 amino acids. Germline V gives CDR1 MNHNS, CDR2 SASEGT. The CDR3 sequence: CASSEWLASGGVTGELFF. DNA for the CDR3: TGTGCCAGCAGTGAATGGTTGGCTAGCGGGGGAGTCACCGGGGAGCTGTTTTTT.

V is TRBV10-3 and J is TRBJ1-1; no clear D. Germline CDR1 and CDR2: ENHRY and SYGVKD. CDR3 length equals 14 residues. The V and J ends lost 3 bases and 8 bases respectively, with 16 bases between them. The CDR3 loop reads CAISDPAFGEEAFF. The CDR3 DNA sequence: TGTGCCATCAGTGACCCTGCATTCGGCGAAGAAGCTTTCTTT.

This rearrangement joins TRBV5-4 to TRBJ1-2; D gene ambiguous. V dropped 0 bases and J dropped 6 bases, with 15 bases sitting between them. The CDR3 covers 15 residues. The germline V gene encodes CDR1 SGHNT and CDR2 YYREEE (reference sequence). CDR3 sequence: CASSLAQARPNGYTF. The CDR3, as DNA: TGTGCCAGCAGCTTGGCCCAGGCTAGGCCCAATGGCTACACCTTC. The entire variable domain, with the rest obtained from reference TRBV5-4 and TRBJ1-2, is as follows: ETGVTQSPTHLIKTRGQQVTLRCSSQSGHNTVSWYQQALGQGPQFIFQYYREEENGRGNFPPRFSGLQFPNYSSELNVNALELDDSALYLCASSLAQARPNGYTFGSGTRLTVV.

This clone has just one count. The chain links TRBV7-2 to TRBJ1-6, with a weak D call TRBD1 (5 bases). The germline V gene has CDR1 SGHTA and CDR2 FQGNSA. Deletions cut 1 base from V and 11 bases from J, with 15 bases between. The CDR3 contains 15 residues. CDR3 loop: CASSLGGGDGPPLHF. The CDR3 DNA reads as TGTGCCAGCAGCTTAGGTGGGGGAGATGGGCCACCCCTCCACTTT.

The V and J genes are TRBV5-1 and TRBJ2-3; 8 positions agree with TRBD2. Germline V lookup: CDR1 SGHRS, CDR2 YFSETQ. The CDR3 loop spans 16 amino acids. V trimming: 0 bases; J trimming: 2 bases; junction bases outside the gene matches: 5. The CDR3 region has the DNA TGCGCCAGCAGCTTGGGCTGGACTAGCTCCACAGATACGCAGTATTTT. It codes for CASSLGWTSSTDTQYF. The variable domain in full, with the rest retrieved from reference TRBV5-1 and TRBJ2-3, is KAGVTQTPRYLIKTRGQQVTLSCSPISGHRSVSWYQQTPGQGLQFLFEYFSETQRNKGNFPGRFSGRQFSNSRSEMNVSTLELGDSALYLCASSLGWTSSTDTQYFGPGTRLTVL.

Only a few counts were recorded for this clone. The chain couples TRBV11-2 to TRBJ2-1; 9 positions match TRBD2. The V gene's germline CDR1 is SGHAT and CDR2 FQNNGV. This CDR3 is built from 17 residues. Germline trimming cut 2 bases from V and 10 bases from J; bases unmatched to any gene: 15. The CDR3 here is CASSLTSTSGDQGEQFF. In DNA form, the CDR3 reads TGTGCCAGCAGCTTAACGTCGACTAGCGGAGATCAAGGGGAGCAGTTCTTC.

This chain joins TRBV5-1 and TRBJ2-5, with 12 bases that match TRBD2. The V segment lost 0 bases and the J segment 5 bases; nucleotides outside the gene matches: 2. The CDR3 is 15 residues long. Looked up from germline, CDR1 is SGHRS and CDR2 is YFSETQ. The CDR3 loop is CASSLGLAGVETQYF. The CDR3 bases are TGCGCCAGCAGCTTGGGACTAGCGGGAGTGGAGACCCAGTACTTC.

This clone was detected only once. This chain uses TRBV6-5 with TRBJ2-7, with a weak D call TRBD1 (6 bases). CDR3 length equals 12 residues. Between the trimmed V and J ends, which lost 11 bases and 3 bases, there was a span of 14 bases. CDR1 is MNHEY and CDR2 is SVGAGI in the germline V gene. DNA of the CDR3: TGTGCCGGGGGACACTTCAACTACGAGCAGTACTTC. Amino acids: CAGGHFNYEQYF.

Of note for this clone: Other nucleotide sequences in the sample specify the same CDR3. DNA of the CDR3: TGTGCCAGCTCAGAGGGGCAGAACACTGAAGCTTTCTTT. As protein: CASSEGQNTEAFF. V is TRBV18 and J is TRBJ1-1, with D possibly matching TRBD1 (5 bases). Germline CDR1 and CDR2: KGHSH and LQKENI. CDR3 length: 13 amino acids. V was cut by 5 bases and J by 1 base, with 8 bases left in between.